A single sample gave rise to the 7 T cell receptor beta chains below, sequenced in a study of T-cell reconstitution after alpha-beta-depleted transplantation in children. Preparation of the TCRbeta library was carried out with unique molecular identifiers. Each CDR3 protein gets one entry after TCRdb re-called the PCR reads with MiXCR. The data contain hundreds of thousands of distinct CDR3 sequences, 13% of them seen just once; the ten biggest clones take up around 0.8%. The source material was PBMCs, sampled before TCRalphabeta/CD19-depleted stem cell transplant. The receptors derive from a girl between 2 and 10 years old with congenital amegakaryocytic thrombocytopenia, due to receive a stem cell transplant.

The J gene is TRBJ1-4, the V gene TRBV2; D gene ambiguous. Trimming shortened V by 5 bases and J by 11 bases, and 15 bases separated the two germline ends. This CDR3 region has 13 residues. Germline CDR1 is SNHLY and CDR2 is FYNNEI. The CDR3 coding sequence is TGTGCCAGCAGTCACCCGGGGAATCGGAAACTGTTTTTT. Residues: CASSHPGNRKLFF.

The V gene is TRBV2, the J gene TRBJ2-1; D gene ambiguous. Trimming removed 10 bases at V and 7 bases at J, with 20 bases between. CDR3 size: 14 residues. CDR1 is SNHLY and CDR2 is FYNNEI in the germline V gene. The CDR3 protein is CAIELSDLGNEQFF. The CDR3 bases are TGTGCCATCGAACTGTCCGACCTCGGGAATGAGCAGTTCTTC. Filled out from reference TRBV2 and TRBJ2-1, the complete variable domain reads EPEVTQTPSHQVTQMGQEVILRCVPISNHLYFYWYRQILGQKVEFLVSFYNNEISEKSEIFDDQFSVERPDGSNFTLKIRSTKLEDSAMYFCAIELSDLGNEQFFGPGTRLTVL.

J is TRBJ2-7 and V is TRBV4-1; TRBD1 or TRBD2 may be the D gene (5 bases each). Germline CDR1 MGHRA, CDR2 YSYEKL. CDR3 length: 13 amino acids. V was shortened by 8 bases and J by 4 bases, with 15 bases between the two germline ends. The CDR3 loop is CASRDHSTYEQYF. As DNA, the CDR3 is TGCGCCAGCCGGGACCACTCAACTTACGAGCAGTACTTC.

This clonotype was counted many times. The chain links TRBV10-3 to TRBJ2-1, with 14 positions matching TRBD2. This CDR3 region has 16 residues. Unmatched junction bases numbered 2, after V lost 7 bases and J lost 0 bases. The V gene's germline CDR1 is ENHRY and CDR2 SYGVKD. The CDR3 region has the DNA TGTGCCATCACTGGGACTAGCGGGAGCTCCTACAATGAGCAGTTCTTC. It is translated as CAITGTSGSSYNEQFF.

CDR3 DNA: TGTGCCAGCAGCTCAAGCGGTTACTACGAGCAGTACTTC. It translates to CASSSSGYYEQYF. The genes are TRBV7-9 and TRBJ2-7, with D tentatively TRBD2 (5 bases). Trimming shortened V by 4 bases and J by 3 bases, and 10 bases separated the two germline ends. CDR3 length equals 13 residues. Germline CDR1 reads SEHNR; CDR2 reads FQNEAQ (reference sequence).

This chain's CDR3 is CASSEFVAASYNEQFF. As DNA, the CDR3 is TGTGCCAGCAGTGAATTCGTAGCGGCCTCCTACAATGAGCAGTTCTTC. V gene TRBV6-1 combines with J gene TRBJ2-1; D possibly corresponds to TRBD2 (6 bases). Trimming took 2 bases from V and 0 from J, leaving 11 bases between them. CDR1 is MNHNS, CDR2 SASEGT, per germline. The CDR3 loop spans 16 amino acids.

This clonotype was recorded many times. The J gene is TRBJ1-6, the V gene TRBV27; no clear D gene. V dropped 6 bases and J dropped 7 bases, with 13 bases sitting between them. This CDR3 region has 14 residues. Germline CDR1 MNHEY, CDR2 SMNVEV (reference sequence). CDR3 residues: CASSHTETNSPLHF. The CDR3 nucleotides are TGTGCCAGCAGCCATACAGAGACGAATTCACCCCTCCACTTT.